This paragraph covers one TCR beta chain sequence. Naive CD4+ cells were CD45RA-selected; the remaining cells were memory. This sample stems from a study of shared clonotypes between healthy human individuals. The germline V gene has CDR1 MGHRA and CDR2 YSYEKL. The CDR3 spans 16 residues. The V and J ends lost 3 bases and 0 bases, in that order; junction bases with no gene match: 5. Genomic DNA of every subset was divided equally among multiple immunoSEQ plates. Some clones are missing from TCRdb's copy, which holds only in-frame ones; the method was immunoSEQ multiplex PCR. Of a few million clones listed, less than 95% are singletons.

V is TRBV4-1 and J is TRBJ2-3, with 8 positions matching TRBD2. Sequencing input: naive CD4+ T cells from PBMCs. Subset meaning: CD45RA+ positively selected. This receptor was obtained from a man younger than 35 in good health. Some clones in this sample may be carry-over from other donors' samples. CDR3 region: CASSHVLAGSTDTQYF. CDR3 DNA: TGCGCCAGCAGCCACGTCTTAGCGGGAAGCACAGATACGCAGTATTTT.